Following are 13 T cell receptor beta chains from one sample sequenced in a study of T cells in Graves' hyperthyroidism and ophthalmopathy. RNA transcripts provided the source from which TCR beta CDR3 regions were amplified. When the TCR CDR3 underwent first-round RT-PCR, the HTBI primer set was used. Each CDR3 protein is one row after TCRdb ran MiXCR on the multiplex PCR reads. The table includes hundreds of thousands of distinct CDR3 sequences, 13% detected once. The sample taken for sequencing was blood. Receptor source: a woman aged 18-35 years with Graves' hyperthyroidism.

This clonotype has only a few counts. The rearrangement links TRBV24-1 to TRBJ2-7, with D possibly matching TRBD1 (5 bases). Germline CDR1 and CDR2: KGHDR and SFDVKD. There are 15 residues in the CDR3. V was cut by 3 bases and J by 3 bases, with 14 bases left in between. CDR3 DNA sequence: TGTGCCACCAGTGATGTGACAGCGATCTACTACGAGCAGTACTTC. Translation gives CATSDVTAIYYEQYF.

V and J are TRBV6-1 and TRBJ1-6; 9 nucleotides align to TRBD1. The junction had 5 bases not matched to a gene; V was cut back by 7 bases and J by 13 bases. Germline lookup yields CDR1 MNHNS and CDR2 SASEGT. The CDR3 length is 12 residues. CDR3 bases: TGTGCCAGCACAAGGACAGGGGATCCCCTCCACTTT. It translates to CASTRTGDPLHF.

Concerning this clonotype itself: This may arise from a read error, as a much more abundant clone is one base away. The rearrangement links TRBV28 to TRBJ1-1; TRBD1 aligns across 7 bases. The CDR3 spans 13 residues. Looked up from germline, CDR1 is MDHEN and CDR2 is SYDVKM. CDR3 coding DNA: TGTGCCAGCAGGGATACAGGGGCCATTGAAGCTTCCTTT. It encodes CASRDTGAIEASF. Drawing the rest from reference TRBV28 and TRBJ1-1, the complete variable domain is DVKVTQSSRYLVKRTGEKVFLECVQDMDHENMFWYRQDPGLGLRLIYFSYDVKMKEKGDIPEGYSVSREKKERFSLILESASTNQTSMYLCASRDTGAIEASFGQGTRLTVV.

V gene TRBV27 combines with J gene TRBJ2-5, with D unclear. Germline CDR1 is MNHEY and CDR2 is SMNVEV (reference sequence). There are 13 residues in the CDR3. V lost 8 bases and J lost 4, with 14 bases in between. CDR3 nucleotide sequence: TGTGCCAGCCGAGACCTAAAGGGAGAGACCCAGTACTTC. Translation gives CASRDLKGETQYF.

This clonotype has ten or more counts. The chain links TRBV11-3 to TRBJ2-1, with D perhaps matching TRBD1 or TRBD2 (6 bases each). This CDR3 has 13 amino acids. CDR1 SGHNT and CDR2 YENEEA come from the germline V gene. V lost 1 base and J 9 bases, leaving 10 bases between the germline ends. CDR3 loop: CASSLVGGFEQFF. As DNA, the CDR3 is TGTGCCAGCAGCTTAGTCGGGGGCTTTGAGCAGTTCTTC. The full variable domain, its missing parts supplied by reference TRBV11-3 and TRBJ2-1, is EAGVVQSPRYKIIEKKQPVAFWCNPISGHNTLYWYLQNLGQGPELLIRYENEEAVDDSQLPKDRFSAERLKGVDSTLKIQPAELGDSAVYLCASSLVGGFEQFFGPGTRLTVL.

This clonotype was counted at least ten times. This rearrangement joins TRBV28 to TRBJ1-1; 10 nucleotides match TRBD1. Germline V CDR1 and CDR2: MDHEN, SYDVKM. The ends lost 3 bases at V and 7 bases at J; junction bases unmatched: 5. The CDR3 covers 14 residues. In DNA form, the CDR3 reads TGTGCCAGCAGTTTGGGACAGGGGTTAGGTGAAGCTTTCTTT. Translation: CASSLGQGLGEAFF.

In its sample, this clonotype was seen many times. The rearrangement links TRBV20-1 to TRBJ2-1; perhaps TRBD2 as D (6 bases). With 3 bases removed from V and 0 bases from J, the gap between germline ends came to 12 bases. The germline gives CDR1 DFQATT, CDR2 SNEGSKA (reference sequence). The CDR3 has 15 residues. Here the CDR3 reads CSARVTGGSYNEQFF. In DNA, the CDR3 is TGCAGTGCTAGGGTAACCGGGGGCTCCTACAATGAGCAGTTCTTC.

J is TRBJ2-6 and V is TRBV7-2; D gene unclear. Germline loops: CDR1 SGHTA, CDR2 FQGNSA. Trimming took 2 bases from V and 2 from J, leaving 7 bases between them. The CDR3 sequence is 15 residues long. The CDR3 nucleotides read TGTGCCAGCAGCTTATTCTCCCCTGGGGCCAACGTCCTGACTTTC. Its protein is CASSLFSPGANVLTF.

This clonotype was seen repeatedly, ten times or more. The rearrangement uses TRBV7-9 and TRBJ1-5, with D tentatively TRBD1 (6 bases). Germline lookup yields CDR1 SEHNR and CDR2 FQNEAQ (reference sequence). The CDR3 has 15 amino acids. Between the trimmed V and J ends, which lost 0 bases and 2 bases, there was a span of 8 bases. DNA for the CDR3: TGTGCCAGCAGCTTAGCCAGGGGAGGCAATCAGCCCCAGCATTTT. Protein: CASSLARGGNQPQHF.

This clonotype was detected ten times or more. This rearrangement joins TRBV28 to TRBJ2-5; D may be TRBD1 (5 bases). Trimming took 5 bases from V and 0 from J, leaving 7 bases between them. This CDR3 is built from 13 residues. Germline CDR1 is MDHEN and CDR2 is SYDVKM. The CDR3 is CASSQGNQETQYF. The CDR3 region has the DNA TGTGCCAGCAGTCAGGGAAACCAAGAGACCCAGTACTTC.

This clonotype was observed at least ten times. The chain combines TRBV2 with TRBJ1-1, with D uncertain. The V gene lost 7 bases and the J gene lost 5 bases, with 11 bases spanning the gap. This CDR3 spans 12 amino acids. Germline loops: CDR1 SNHLY, CDR2 FYNNEI. The CDR3 here is CASKGELTEAFF. The CDR3 bases are TGTGCCAGCAAGGGAGAGCTGACTGAAGCTTTCTTT. The whole variable domain, filled in from reference TRBV2 and TRBJ1-1, reads EPEVTQTPSHQVTQMGQEVILRCVPISNHLYFYWYRQILGQKVEFLVSFYNNEISEKSEIFDDQFSVERPDGSNFTLKIRSTKLEDSAMYFCASKGELTEAFFGQGTRLTVV.

This clonotype appeared a few times. The chain uses TRBV6-7 and TRBJ2-3; 7 bases fit TRBD2. TRBV6-7 falls under the ORF class, with uncertain function. V shed 2 bases and J 3 bases; nucleotides not matched to a gene: 8. CDR3 length: 16 residues. The CDR3 DNA follows: TGTGCCAGCAGTTACGAAGCAGCGGGGCAAACAGATACGCAGTATTTT. Its translation is CASSYEAAGQTDTQYF.

This clonotype appeared many times. This chain uses TRBV28 with TRBJ2-7; D remains unclear. This CDR3 has 12 residues. From germline, CDR1 is MDHEN and CDR2 SYDVKM. Trimming pared 6 bases from V and 6 bases from J, leaving 12 bases between. This CDR3 is CASSSSSLEQYF. The CDR3 DNA reads TGTGCCAGCAGCTCATCTTCCCTCGAGCAGTACTTC.